These T cell receptor beta chains were read from a single sample in a study of cytomegalovirus exposure and HLA in healthy donors. Sequencing was performed with immunoSEQ multiplex PCR; in TCRdb, only in-frame clones are kept and a portion is missing. The sample shows 95,000 to 100,000 clones, roughly three quarters of them seen only once. Input material: PBMCs. The receptor source for this set is a man aged 40-49 years in good health and CMV-seronegative. Each CDR3 is given without its conserved first and last residue. The D gene is left open where the match is weak.

TRBV4-3	TRBD2	ASSHAGLAGEVNEQF
TRBV7-2	-	ASRVGQQRNEKLF
TRBV4-1	TRBD1	ASSQRTGSFPIHGYT
TRBV19	-	ASSLPTANSNQPQH
TRBV18	-	ASSPRQDYSGANVLT
TRBV2	-	ASKLFPGRGQETQY
TRBV7-9	-	SSSLAQAGYEQY
TRBV13	TRBD1	ASSPWGQTNYGYT
TRBV5-4	-	ASSREVNTEAF
TRBV28	-	ASSLTVSGQPQH
TRBV9	-	ASSIDSSGNTIY
TRBV5-1	TRBD1	ASSWGTGVGYEQY
TRBV19	-	ASSIDLSPIQY
TRBV7-9	TRBD2	ASSPMGLAGGKYNEQF
TRBV4-1	-	ASSQEFGGLTTSTDTQY
TRBV7-2	-	ASSPGWVGAETQY
TRBV28	TRBD1	ASSLPGQGTIEQY
TRBV28	-	ASRPRGSPYNSPLH
TRBV28	-	ASSLLTGPQETQY
TRBV10-3	TRBD1	AISEAWTGAYEQY
TRBV28	-	ASSSPNLRRDTQY
TRBV28	-	ASSPLWVPGEQY
TRBV19	-	ASSPNGGTYNEQF
TRBV10-2	-	ASFSSSGANVLT
TRBV6-5	-	ASRPDSLRAYEQY
TRBV6-6	-	ASSTTGVGQPQH
TRBV10-3	TRBD2	AISETSGAEQY
TRBV5-1	TRBD1	ASRFGQGATGELF
TRBV7-2	TRBD2	ASSMGLAGGRLYEQY
TRBV19	TRBD2	ASTNRRLAASNEQF
TRBV28	-	ASKGGTEAF
TRBV5-1	TRBD2	ASRDSGGSYEQY
TRBV27	TRBD1	ASSVGTGSYEQY
TRBV6-5	-	ASSQTDSSNQPQH
TRBV5-1	-	ASSPRGNTEAF
TRBV11-2	TRBD2	ASKLAGEETQY
TRBV7-8	TRBD2	ASRPGGGDQETQY
TRBV7-2	-	ASSQGGYQGLSHNEQF
TRBV29-1	TRBD1	SVQSRQGVYNEQF
TRBV5-1	-	ASSLRESNTDTQY
TRBV7-2	TRBD2	ASSTGLGLSYEQY
TRBV28	TRBD1	ASRSTGGPEAF
TRBV6-6	-	ASSYYAGQRYEQY
TRBV27	-	ASSERVGNEQF
TRBV6-5	-	ASTPTGNYGYT
TRBV30	-	AWTSRGSTEAF
TRBV7-9	TRBD1	SSSWGQGSRRTDTQY
TRBV10-1	TRBD2	ARKGTSGRGSQETQY
TRBV7-9	-	ASSQGGGRKNYEQY
TRBV5-5	TRBD2	ASSYSGRAGGDTQY
TRBV7-9	-	SSSLRGGLWGYT
TRBV7-2	-	ASSLGSLRWAQH
TRBV9	-	ASSPTAVLIFNVLT
TRBV4-3	TRBD2	ASSQLQRGRTDTQY
TRBV7-2	-	ASSPRVRGTGELF